These T cell receptor beta chains were read from a single sample in a study of cytomegalovirus exposure and HLA in healthy donors. TCRdb keeps only in-frame clones here, not all; method: immunoSEQ multiplex PCR. In the table there are 170,000 or so clones, 70% to 90% of which are singletons. Material: PBMCs. These receptors all stem from a woman aged 25-40 years in good health and CMV-seronegative. Each CDR3 is given with its conserved first and last residue. Each record gives: clone size, CDR3 length, V gene, D gene, CDR3 protein. A D gene is named only where the DNA matches it firmly. Clone size is given for some rows only: seen once, a few or many times, or a class if the clone is expanded.

>.|15|TRBV2|.
CACLTSTHSGNTIYF
>.|14|TRBV5-1|.
CASSLPDSYNEQFF
>.|16|TRBV19|.
CASSPRTGSANEKLFF
>.|15|TRBV18|.
CASSPPHSEIYEQYF
>.|15|TRBV9|TRBD2
CASSALAGDADTQYF
>once|12|TRBV19|.
CAVRGHLYGYTF
>.|16|TRBV4-1|TRBD2
CASSPRLAGTVETQYF
>.|15|TRBV4-2|.
CASSQDPAADYEQYF
>.|14|TRBV27|TRBD1
CASRDRGGTDTQYF
>.|15|TRBV6-1|.
CASSEGGYSNQPQHF
>once|15|TRBV9|TRBD1
CASSVGQGGPYEQYF
>once|15|TRBV6-5|.
CASARLAGANEKLFF
>.|11|TRBV14|.
CASSRRYEQYF
>.|15|TRBV11-2|TRBD1
CASSTRDRGEEKLFF
>.|14|TRBV15|.
CATSRGQLKNIQYF
>.|14|TRBV27|.
CASSHSRKDQPQHF
>.|15|TRBV19|TRBD1
CASSIRDRGSDEQYF
>.|13|TRBV18|.
CASSLGQKETQYF
>.|13|TRBV6-1|TRBD1
CASKRTGGETQYF
>.|14|TRBV9|.
CASSVVGGDTEAFF
>.|15|TRBV9|TRBD2
CASSVDGRGQETQYF
>.|16|TRBV7-6|.
CASSLDAFRDTGELFF
>.|13|TRBV4-1|.
CASSQDGNQPQHF
>.|13|TRBV29-1|.
CSVDRRGTGELFF
>.|14|TRBV19|.
CASSTSDSSYEQYF
>.|18|TRBV4-1|TRBD1
CASSQEIGQGVSNYGYTF
>.|16|TRBV4-3|TRBD2
CASSQPSGGHQREQFF
>.|19|TRBV7-6|.
CASSLGMYVGGANTGELFF
>.|20|TRBV5-1|TRBD2
CASSSPGLAGEKWYADTQYF
>.|16|TRBV7-9|TRBD2
CASSLAGGRQPYEQYF